Shown below are 11 T cell receptor beta chains from a single sample sequenced in a study of breast tumors, draining lymph nodes, adjacent tissues. The lymph nodes were axillary draining lymph nodes from breast cancer patients. TCRdb reprocessed the multiplex PCR reads via MiXCR and lists one record per CDR3 protein. This sample carries 150,000 to 200,000 distinct CDR3 sequences, roughly 30% of them seen once, and the ten largest clones take approximately 4.3%. Sequenced material: axillary lymph node tissue. These receptors all stem from a female donor with breast cancer. Some clones in this sample may be carry-over from other donors' samples.

This clonotype has a count of ten or more. The chain carries TRBV24-1 and TRBJ2-2; the D is unclear. There are 15 residues in the CDR3. CDR1 and CDR2 (germline): KGHDR, SFDVKD. V lost 3 bases and J lost 2, with 9 bases in between. The CDR3 nucleotides read TGTGCCACCAGTGATGAGACATCAAACACCGGGGAGCTGTTTTTT. Amino acid sequence: CATSDETSNTGELFF.

This sequence joins TRBV7-9 and TRBJ1-2, with 7 positions matching TRBD1. From germline, CDR1 is SEHNR and CDR2 FQNEAQ (reference sequence). Trimming at V came to 6 bases and at J to 8 bases, leaving 15 bases not matched to a gene. This CDR3 region has 15 residues. The CDR3 DNA reads as TGTGCCAGCAGGGATCGACAGGGAGGGAGGGACGGCTACACCTTC. Its protein product is CASRDRQGGRDGYTF.

This clonotype was seen repeatedly, ten times or more. V gene TRBV7-2 combines with J gene TRBJ2-5; 16 nucleotides match TRBD2. Unmatched junction bases numbered 5, after V lost 3 bases and J lost 1 base. The CDR3 is 18 amino acids. Per the germline V gene, CDR1 is SGHTA and CDR2 is FQGNSA. CDR3: CASSFTGTSGGAQETQYF. CDR3 in DNA: TGTGCCAGCAGCTTCACCGGGACTAGCGGGGGGGCCCAAGAGACCCAGTACTTC.

A note on this clonotype: A much larger clone differs from this one at a single base, so this may be a read error. This chain links TRBV11-3 with TRBJ2-6; D is perhaps TRBD1 (6 bases). Germline values: CDR1 SGHNT, CDR2 YENEEA. The CDR3 totals 16 residues. CDR3 sequence (DNA): TGTGCCAGCAGCCTCAGGGGAGACGGTGGGGCCAACGTCCAGACTTTC. It translates to CASSLRGDGGANVQTF.

Ten or more counts support this clonotype. This chain links TRBV15 with TRBJ1-3, with D possibly being TRBD1 (5 bases). This CDR3 is 16 amino acids long. The germline V gene encodes CDR1 LNHNV and CDR2 YYDKDF (reference sequence). V was trimmed by 4 bases and J by 1 base, leaving 14 bases between them. The CDR3 here is CATSTRDGESGNTIYF. The CDR3 bases are TGTGCCACCAGCACTAGGGACGGGGAGTCTGGAAACACCATATATTTT.

In this sample, this clonotype turned up a few times. The chain is built from TRBV12-5 and TRBJ2-5; tentatively, D is TRBD1 (8 bases). The V end lost 6 bases, the J end lost 5 bases, and 16 bases lay between the germline ends. This CDR3 region has 14 residues. Germline assignment: CDR1 LGHNT and CDR2 FRNRAP. The CDR3 loop is CASGKTGGDETQYF. In DNA form, the CDR3 reads TGTGCTAGTGGAAAAACAGGGGGGGACGAGACCCAGTACTTC.

This chain uses TRBV7-9 with TRBJ2-3, with 8 bases matching TRBD2. Germline assignment: CDR1 SEHNR and CDR2 FQNEAQ (reference sequence). The trim removed 5 bases at V and 11 bases at J, leaving 18 bases unmatched. The CDR3 has 16 residues. CDR3 sequence reads: CASSESGSRLYNEQYF. In nucleotides, the CDR3 is TGTGCCAGCAGCGAGAGCGGGAGTAGGTTGTACAATGAGCAGTATTTT.

This clonotype was recorded many times. CDR3 region: CASSQEASHEQYF. CDR3 nucleotides: TGCGCCAGCAGCCAAGAGGCTAGCCACGAGCAGTACTTC. The genes are TRBV4-1 and TRBJ2-7, with D possibly being TRBD2 (5 bases). The CDR3 contains 13 residues. Germline V gives CDR1 MGHRA, CDR2 YSYEKL. Trimming took 0 bases from V and 5 from J, leaving 8 bases between them.

J is TRBJ2-3 and V is TRBV2, with 13 positions matching TRBD2. The CDR3 totals 18 residues. Looked up from germline, CDR1 is SNHLY and CDR2 is FYNNEI. J gave up 5 bases and V 4 bases, and 12 bases lay outside the gene matches. The CDR3 loop reads CASSGLGLAGESLDTQYF. The CDR3 DNA reads TGTGCCAGCAGTGGGCTAGGACTAGCGGGGGAGTCCTTAGATACGCAGTATTTT. Supplemented by reference TRBV2 and TRBJ2-3, the full variable domain reads EPEVTQTPSHQVTQMGQEVILRCVPISNHLYFYWYRQILGQKVEFLVSFYNNEISEKSEIFDDQFSVERPDGSNFTLKIRSTKLEDSAMYFCASSGLGLAGESLDTQYFGPGTRLTVL.

This clonotype was recorded at least ten times. The chain has TRBV10-3 and TRBJ1-3; maybe TRBD1 (5 bases). CDR1 ENHRY and CDR2 SYGVKD come from the germline V gene. This CDR3 is built from 13 residues. Trimming left V 10 bases short and J 3 bases short, with 13 bases between. The CDR3, as DNA: TGTGCCAGCCAGGGATCGCGTGGAAACACCATATATTTT. Translation gives CASQGSRGNTIYF.

V is TRBV6-1 and J is TRBJ2-3, with 10 bases aligning to TRBD2. CDR1 and CDR2 from the germline V gene are MNHNS and SASEGT. V lost 6 bases and J lost 0; bases outside the gene matches: 3. The CDR3 runs to 15 residues. In nucleotides, the CDR3 is TGTGCCAGCAGGGAACTAGCGGGAAGCACAGATACGCAGTATTTT. It is translated as CASRELAGSTDTQYF.